A selection of T cell receptor beta chains follows, all from one sample in a study of radiation and T cells in renal cell carcinoma. The assay was immunoSEQ multiplex PCR, and TCRdb's table has in-frame clones only and misses some. The data show about 83,000 clones, roughly 85% seen once. The specimen comprised blood, sampled from a patient whose treatment included radiotherapy and nephrectomy. These receptors all come from a woman aged 55-75 years with renal cell carcinoma. Each CDR3 is given with its conserved first and last residue. The order of the fields is V gene, J gene, D gene, CDR3 protein. A D gene is named only where the DNA matches it firmly.

TRBV6-1	TRBJ2-7	.	CASSEGTTSEQYF
TRBV6-1	TRBJ2-5	.	CASSDIGIAVQETQYF
TRBV9	TRBJ2-7	.	CASSPSGGGSSYEQYF
TRBV7-8	TRBJ2-7	TRBD2	CASSLAGLQGSYEQYF
TRBV7-3	TRBJ2-2	TRBD2	CASSLGTSGTGELFF
TRBV19	TRBJ2-7	.	CASSMGSSYEQYF
TRBV5-1	TRBJ2-7	TRBD2	CASSLRGYLPGTSGRKTYEQYF
TRBV28	TRBJ2-7	.	CASSGQVALGEQYF
TRBV4-3	TRBJ2-3	.	CASSQASTDTQYF
TRBV7-9	TRBJ2-5	TRBD2	CASSRLLAGHQETQYF
TRBV19	TRBJ2-2	.	CASSVTANTGELFF
TRBV28	TRBJ2-1	.	CASTQPGHSSYNEQFF
TRBV27	TRBJ2-3	.	CASSLDSSSTDTQYF
TRBV6-1	TRBJ1-1	TRBD1	CASSGWTGALNTEAFF
TRBV9	TRBJ1-1	.	CASSVIGTGGTEAFF
TRBV7-9	TRBJ2-7	TRBD2	CASSLALAGSFHEQYF
TRBV5-1	TRBJ2-3	.	CASSLVGGQDTQYF
TRBV7-3	TRBJ2-2	.	CASSLSGVNTGELFF
TRBV7-2	TRBJ1-5	.	CASSLSWDGSQPQHF
TRBV18	TRBJ2-2	.	CASSPPEGALRELFF
TRBV10-1	TRBJ1-1	TRBD1	CASSEETGKTEAFF
TRBV28	TRBJ2-2	TRBD1	CASSPTGPHTGELFF
TRBV11-1	TRBJ2-1	.	CASSLGPIQSNRQFF
TRBV28	TRBJ2-7	.	CASNPGRKYEQYF
TRBV19	TRBJ2-7	.	CASSDGVTPYEQYF
TRBV6-5	TRBJ1-6	.	CASSQRTEKSPLHF
TRBV5-1	TRBJ2-1	TRBD2	CASGLAGRDEQFF
TRBV19	TRBJ1-4	TRBD1	CASRPSTGTGKLFF
TRBV2	TRBJ2-3	TRBD1	CARRTGDYTDTQYF
TRBV7-9	TRBJ1-4	.	CASSVHFQGGAEKLFF
TRBV5-1	TRBJ2-5	.	CASSSLQSGEETQYF
TRBV21-1	TRBJ2-2	.	CASSYSCSGGQGTGELFF
TRBV11-2	TRBJ2-5	.	CASSNGRQETQYF
TRBV7-2	TRBJ1-2	TRBD1	CASSQAGGSNYGYTF
TRBV19	TRBJ1-1	.	CASTPWAGLNTEAFF
TRBV19	TRBJ2-5	.	CASRRRGTQETQYF
TRBV27	TRBJ2-7	.	CASGQPGESYEQYF
TRBV7-9	TRBJ2-7	TRBD1	CASSPPLWGRDRGKDEQYF
TRBV4-3	TRBJ2-1	.	CASSQDVPGSYNEQFF
TRBV27	TRBJ2-7	TRBD2	CASSFQAGEVYEQYF
TRBV27	TRBJ2-5	.	CASSSLTSQETQYF
TRBV7-9	TRBJ2-2	.	CASPSGQFANTGELFF